This T cell receptor (beta chain) was recovered during a study of cytomegalovirus exposure and HLA in healthy donors. The study ran its PCR with 60 Vbeta and 13 Jbeta primers. Repertoires were generated with immunoSEQ multiplex PCR, while TCRdb's copy carries only in-frame clones and drops some. The sample lists 100,000 or so clones; around 74% were seen once. CDR3 length: 16 residues. J gave up 10 bases and V 1 base, and 9 bases lay outside the gene matches. Germline V gene sequence: CDR1 SEHNR, CDR2 FQNEAQ (reference sequence). General observations from the study: Rarity held for most TCR sequences, but there were some public TCRs that occurred in many donors. Excluded were some V segments that proved indistinguishable, including TRBV6-2 and TRBV6-3.

This clone appeared a few times. Antigen: not known. This TCR was sampled from a man aged 25-45 years in good health and CMV-seropositive. The gene calls are TRBV7-9 and TRBJ2-1, with TRBD2 identical over 11 bases. Sequencing was done on a sample of PBMCs. The CDR3, as DNA: TGTGCCAGCAGCTTAGTTGTAGCGGGGGGGCCTCGGGAGCAGTTCTTC. It specifies CASSLVVAGGPREQFF.